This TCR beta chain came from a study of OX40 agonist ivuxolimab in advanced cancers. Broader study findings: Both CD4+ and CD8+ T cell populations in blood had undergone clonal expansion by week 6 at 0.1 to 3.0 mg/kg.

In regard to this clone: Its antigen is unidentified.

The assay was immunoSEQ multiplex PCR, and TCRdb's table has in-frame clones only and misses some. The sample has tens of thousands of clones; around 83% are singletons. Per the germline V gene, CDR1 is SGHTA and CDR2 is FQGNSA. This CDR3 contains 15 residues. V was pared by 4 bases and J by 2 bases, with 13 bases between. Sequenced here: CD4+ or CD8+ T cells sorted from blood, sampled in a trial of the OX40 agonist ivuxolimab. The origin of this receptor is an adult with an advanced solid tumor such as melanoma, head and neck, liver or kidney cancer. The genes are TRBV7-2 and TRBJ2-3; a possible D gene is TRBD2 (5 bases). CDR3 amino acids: CASSSRADFTDTQYF. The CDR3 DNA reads TGTGCCAGCAGCTCAAGGGCGGACTTCACAGATACGCAGTATTTT.